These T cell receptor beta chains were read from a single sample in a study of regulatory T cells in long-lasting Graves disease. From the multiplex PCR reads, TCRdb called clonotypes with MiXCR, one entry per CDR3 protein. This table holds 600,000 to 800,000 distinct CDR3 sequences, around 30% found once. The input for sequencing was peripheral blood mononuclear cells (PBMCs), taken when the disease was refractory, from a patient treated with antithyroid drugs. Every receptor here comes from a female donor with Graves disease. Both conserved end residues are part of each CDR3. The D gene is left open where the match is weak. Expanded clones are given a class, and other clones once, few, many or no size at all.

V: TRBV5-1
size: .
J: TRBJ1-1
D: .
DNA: TGCGCCAGCAGCTTGGGACTGGGGCAGGGCCCTGAAGCTTTCTTT
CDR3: CASSLGLGQGPEAFF

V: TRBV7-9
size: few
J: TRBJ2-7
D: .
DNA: TGTGCCAGCAGCTTAGCGGGGCTAGTGTCCTACGAGCAGTACTTC
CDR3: CASSLAGLVSYEQYF

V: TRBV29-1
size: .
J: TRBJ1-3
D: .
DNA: TGCAGCGTTGAACAGGGCTCTGGAAACACCATATATTTT
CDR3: CSVEQGSGNTIYF

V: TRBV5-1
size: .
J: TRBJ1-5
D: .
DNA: TGCGCCAGCAGCTTGGATGCGAGCGGAAATCAGCCCCAGCATTTT
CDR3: CASSLDASGNQPQHF

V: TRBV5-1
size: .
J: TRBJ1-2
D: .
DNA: TGCGCCAGCAGCTACGAGACAAGTGGCTACACCTTC
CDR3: CASSYETSGYTF

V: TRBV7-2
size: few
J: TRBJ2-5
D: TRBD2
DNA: TGTGCCAGCAGCTCCAGGAGCGGGACCCATGAGACCCAGTACTTC
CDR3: CASSSRSGTHETQYF

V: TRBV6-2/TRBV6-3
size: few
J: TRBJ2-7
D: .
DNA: TGTGCCAGCAGTTACCCCCAAGGCAAGCGAAGCTCCTACGAGCAGTACTTC
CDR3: CASSYPQGKRSSYEQYF

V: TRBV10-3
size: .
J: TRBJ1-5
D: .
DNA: TGTGCCATCACTAGGGGTCTTAATCAGCCCCAGCATTTT
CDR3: CAITRGLNQPQHF

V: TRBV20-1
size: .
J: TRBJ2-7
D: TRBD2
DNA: TGCAGTGCTAGAGATTGGGCTAGCGGGAGCTCCTACGAGCAGTACTTC
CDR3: CSARDWASGSSYEQYF

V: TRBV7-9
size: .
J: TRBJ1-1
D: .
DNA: TGTGCCAGCAGCCCTACCCGACAGGTAATGAACACTGAAGCTTTCTTT
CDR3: CASSPTRQVMNTEAFF

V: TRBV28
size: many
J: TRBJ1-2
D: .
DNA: TGTGCCAGCAGTCCAGGTGGCCGGTATGGCTACACCTTC
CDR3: CASSPGGRYGYTF

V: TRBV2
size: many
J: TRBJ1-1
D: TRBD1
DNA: TGTGCCAGCAAACGGACAGGGACGATGAACACTGAAGCTTTCTTT
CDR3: CASKRTGTMNTEAFF

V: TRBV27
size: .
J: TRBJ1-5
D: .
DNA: TGTGCCAGCACGAGCAGGGTGGGGGGTAGCAATCAGCCCCAGCATTTT
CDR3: CASTSRVGGSNQPQHF

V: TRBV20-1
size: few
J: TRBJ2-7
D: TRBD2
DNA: TGCAGTGCTCTCCCACGGACTAGCATCTACGAGCAGTACTTC
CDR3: CSALPRTSIYEQYF

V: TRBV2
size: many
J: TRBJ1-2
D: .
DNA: TGTGCCAGCAGTGTTCAAGGGGCAATAACTAACTATGGCTACACCTTC
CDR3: CASSVQGAITNYGYTF

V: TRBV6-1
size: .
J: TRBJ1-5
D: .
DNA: TGTGCCAGCAGACCCGATCCCGGTCAGCCCCAGCATTTT
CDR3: CASRPDPGQPQHF

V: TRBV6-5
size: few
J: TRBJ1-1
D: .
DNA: TGTGCCAGCAGTTACTACCCCAAAAGAACAGGGTTAGGTACTGAAGCTTTCTTT
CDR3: CASSYYPKRTGLGTEAFF

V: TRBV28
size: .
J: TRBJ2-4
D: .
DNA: TGTGCCACCCGGCAAGGAACAAACATTCAGTACTTC
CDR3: CATRQGTNIQYF

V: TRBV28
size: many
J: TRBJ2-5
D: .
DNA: TGTGCCAGCAGCTTGTTCGAGAGGGAGACCCAGTACTTC
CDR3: CASSLFERETQYF

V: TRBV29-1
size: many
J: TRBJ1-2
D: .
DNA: TGCAGCGTTGAAGAAATCGGGACACGTTATGGCTACACCTTC
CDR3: CSVEEIGTRYGYTF

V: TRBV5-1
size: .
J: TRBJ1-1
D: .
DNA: TGCGCCAGCCGTGACGACCGTACTCCGATTGAAGCTTTCTTT
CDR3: CASRDDRTPIEAFF

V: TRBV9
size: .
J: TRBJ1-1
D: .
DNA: TGTGCCAGCAGCGTAGATTCAGGGTTTATGAACACTGAAGCTTTCTTT
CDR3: CASSVDSGFMNTEAFF

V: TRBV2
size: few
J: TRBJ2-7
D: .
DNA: TGTGCCAGCAGGCCCCCCACAACGGGCTACGAGCAGTACTTC
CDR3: CASRPPTTGYEQYF

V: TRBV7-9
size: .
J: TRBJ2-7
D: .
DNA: TGTGCCAGCAGCTTAGATGGGGGTCCCACCTACGAGCAGTACTTC
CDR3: CASSLDGGPTYEQYF

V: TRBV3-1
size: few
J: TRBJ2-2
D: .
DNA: TGTGCCAGCAGCCAAGTAGGAGCCGGGGAGCTGTTTTTT
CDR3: CASSQVGAGELFF

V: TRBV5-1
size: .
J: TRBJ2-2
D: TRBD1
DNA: TGCGCCAGCAGCTCACGACAGGGAGTCGGGGAGCTGTTTTTT
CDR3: CASSSRQGVGELFF

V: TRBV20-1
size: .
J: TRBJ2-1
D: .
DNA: TGCAGTGCCCAGGCTAGCCCTGAGCAGTTCTTC
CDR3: CSAQASPEQFF

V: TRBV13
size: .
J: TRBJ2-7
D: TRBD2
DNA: TGTGCCAGCAGCTGGTCGACTAGCGCCTACGAGCAGTACTTC
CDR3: CASSWSTSAYEQYF

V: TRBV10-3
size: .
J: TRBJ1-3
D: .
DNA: TGTGCCATCAGTGAGCAACTCCGCTCTGGAAACACCATATATTTT
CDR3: CAISEQLRSGNTIYF

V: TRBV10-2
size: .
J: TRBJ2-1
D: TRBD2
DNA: TGCGCCAGCAGTGAGCGGGAGGCCTACAATGAGCAGTTCTTC
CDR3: CASSEREAYNEQFF

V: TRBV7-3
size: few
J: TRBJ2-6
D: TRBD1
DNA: TGTGCCAGCAGCCATCGCAGGGGGCCTGGGGCCAACGTCCTGACTTTC
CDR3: CASSHRRGPGANVLTF

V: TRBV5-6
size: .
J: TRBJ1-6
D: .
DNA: TGTGCCAGCAGCTTGGGCAGGTCACCCCTCCACTTT
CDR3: CASSLGRSPLHF

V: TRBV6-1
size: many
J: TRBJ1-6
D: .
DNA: TGTGCCAGTCAGAGGAAAAATTCACCCCTCCACTTT
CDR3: CASQRKNSPLHF

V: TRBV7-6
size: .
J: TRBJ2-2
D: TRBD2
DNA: TGTGCCAGCAGCTTAATGACTAGCGGAGTCACCGGGGAGCTGTTTTTT
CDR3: CASSLMTSGVTGELFF

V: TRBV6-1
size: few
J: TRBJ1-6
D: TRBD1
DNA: TGTGCCAGCAGGAGCGACGGGACAGGGTTATCTGGTTATAATTCACCCCTCCACTTT
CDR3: CASRSDGTGLSGYNSPLHF

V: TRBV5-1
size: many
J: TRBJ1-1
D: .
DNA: TGCGCCAGCACCCAGGGGACTGAAGCTTTCTTT
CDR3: CASTQGTEAFF

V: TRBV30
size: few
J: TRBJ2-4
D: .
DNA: TGTGCCTGGAGTGTAGGGAGTAGGACCAAAAACATTCAGTACTTC
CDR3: CAWSVGSRTKNIQYF

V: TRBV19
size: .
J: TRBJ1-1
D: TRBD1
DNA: TGTGCCAGTAGTCCTCGGACAGGGGGCTCGACCACTGAAGCTTTCTTT
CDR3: CASSPRTGGSTTEAFF

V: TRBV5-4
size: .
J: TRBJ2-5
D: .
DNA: TGTGCCAGCAGCTTGGCCGGGTTGGGGCGGGGAGAGACCCAGTACTTC
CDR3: CASSLAGLGRGETQYF

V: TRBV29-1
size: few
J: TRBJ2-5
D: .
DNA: TGCAGCGTTGAAAGACGGGCCGCGGGGGAGACCCAGTACTTC
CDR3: CSVERRAAGETQYF

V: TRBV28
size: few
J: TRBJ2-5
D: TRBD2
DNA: TGTGCCAGCAGTTCGGTGACGACTAGCGCGCAAGAGACCCAGTACTTC
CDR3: CASSSVTTSAQETQYF